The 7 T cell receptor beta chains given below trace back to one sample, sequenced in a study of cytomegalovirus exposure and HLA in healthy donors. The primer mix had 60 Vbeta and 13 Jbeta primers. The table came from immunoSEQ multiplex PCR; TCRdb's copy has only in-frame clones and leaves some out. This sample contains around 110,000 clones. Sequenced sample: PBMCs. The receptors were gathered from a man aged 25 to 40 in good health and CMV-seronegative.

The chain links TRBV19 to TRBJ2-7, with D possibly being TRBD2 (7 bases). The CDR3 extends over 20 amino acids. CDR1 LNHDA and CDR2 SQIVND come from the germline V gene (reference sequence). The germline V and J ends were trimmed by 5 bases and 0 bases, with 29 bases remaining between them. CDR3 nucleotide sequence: TGTGCCAGTAGTCTTCAGAGCGGGGACGAAGTCCGGGGGCCCTCCTACGAGCAGTACTTC. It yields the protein CASSLQSGDEVRGPSYEQYF.

As DNA, the CDR3 is TGCGCCAGCAGCGAAGGACAGGGATTGAGCTCCTACGAGCAGTACTTC. Translation gives CASSEGQGLSSYEQYF. The V and J genes are TRBV5-1 and TRBJ2-7; 8 nucleotides line up with TRBD1. The CDR3 has 16 residues. V lost 4 bases and J lost 0; bases outside the gene matches: 9. The germline CDR1 and CDR2 sequences are SGHRS and YFSETQ.

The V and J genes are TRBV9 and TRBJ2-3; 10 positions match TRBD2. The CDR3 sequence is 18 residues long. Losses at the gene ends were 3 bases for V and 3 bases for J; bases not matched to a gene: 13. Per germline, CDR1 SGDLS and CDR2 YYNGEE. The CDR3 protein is CASSGIDFGLAETDTQYF. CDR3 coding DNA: TGTGCCAGCAGCGGGATAGATTTCGGACTAGCGGAGACAGATACGCAGTATTTT.

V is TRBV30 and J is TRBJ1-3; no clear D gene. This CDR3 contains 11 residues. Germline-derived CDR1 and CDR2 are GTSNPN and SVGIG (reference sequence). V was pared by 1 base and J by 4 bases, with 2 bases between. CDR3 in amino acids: CAWSAGNTIYF. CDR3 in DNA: TGTGCCTGGAGTGCGGGAAACACCATATATTTT.

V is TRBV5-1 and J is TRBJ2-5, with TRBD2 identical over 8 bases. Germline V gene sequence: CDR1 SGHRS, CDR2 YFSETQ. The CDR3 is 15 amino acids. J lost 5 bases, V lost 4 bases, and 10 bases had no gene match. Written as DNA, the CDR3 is TGCGCCAGCAGCCCGACGGGGGGGCTCGGGGAGACCCAGTACTTC. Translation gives CASSPTGGLGETQYF.

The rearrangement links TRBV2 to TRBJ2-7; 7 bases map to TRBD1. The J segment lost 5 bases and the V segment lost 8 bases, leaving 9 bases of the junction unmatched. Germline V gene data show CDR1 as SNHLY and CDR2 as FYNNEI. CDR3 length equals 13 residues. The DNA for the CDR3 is TGTGCCAGCGCCCCGGAAGGGGGCCACGAGCAGTACTTC. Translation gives CASAPEGGHEQYF.

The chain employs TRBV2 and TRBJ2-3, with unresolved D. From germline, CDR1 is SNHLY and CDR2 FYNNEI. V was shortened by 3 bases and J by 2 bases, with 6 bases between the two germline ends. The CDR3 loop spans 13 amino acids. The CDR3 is CASSDRFTDTQYF. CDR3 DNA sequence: TGTGCCAGCAGTGACAGGTTCACAGATACGCAGTATTTT.